This T cell receptor (beta chain) was sequenced in a study of technical replicates of blood from a handful of donors. CDR1 is SGHNT, CDR2 YYREEE, per germline (reference sequence). The CDR3 spans 11 residues. V was shortened by 4 bases and J by 5 bases, with 6 bases between the two germline ends. Assay: immunoSEQ multiplex PCR; the TCRdb copy retains only in-frame clones and omits some. The sample records some 87,000 clones, about 97% being singletons. This clone was picked up one time. This clonotype was sampled from a human donor in good health. The chain uses TRBV5-4 and TRBJ1-1; D gene ambiguous. Input material: T cells isolated from PBMCs. The CDR3 sequence is CASSQFTEAFF. The CDR3 coding sequence is TGTGCCAGCAGCCAGTTTACTGAAGCTTTCTTT.